The TCR beta chain described here comes from a study of beta chain features in type 1 diabetes. Study at large: Taken together, all samples contributed roughly 100 million examined sorted cells.

This clone has only a few counts. Its antigen is unidentified. Other DNA sequences within the sample encode an identical CDR3. Per the germline V gene, CDR1 is SGHRS and CDR2 is YFSETQ. Trimming cost V 0 bases and J 4 bases; bases outside gene matches: 0. The length of the CDR3 is 14 residues. Study results and caveats: Whether TCRB rearrangement is influenced by HLA type was left unresolved in this analysis.

Isolated RNA was reverse transcribed in full, so expressed TCRB transcripts were sequenced. Produced via immunoSEQ multiplex PCR; TCRdb's table is partial and in-frame only. The sample carries 330,000 or so clones, around a fifth recorded once. Populations isolated by sorting all had purity greater than 95%. This TCR came from a woman aged 18 to 35 in good health. This chain uses TRBV5-1 with TRBJ1-5; 8 nucleotides match TRBD1. Sequencing was performed on naive CD4+ T cells from blood. Here the CDR3 DNA reads TGCGCCAGCAGCTTGGGGACAGGGAATCAGCCCCAGCATTTT. The encoded protein is CASSLGTGNQPQHF.